Listed here are 18 T cell receptor beta chains from one sample, sequenced in a study of blood T cell repertoires in COVID-19. Sequencing used immunoSEQ multiplex PCR; TCRdb keeps in-frame clones, though not all of them. This sample has approximately 46,000 clones; roughly nine tenths occur once, and the top ten carry 6% to 6.5%. The sequencing input was peripheral blood. The receptors shown here come from a man in his sixties or seventies with active COVID-19.

This rearrangement joins TRBV5-4 to TRBJ2-1, with D tentatively TRBD1 (6 bases). Trimming stripped 4 bases from V and 4 bases from J, with 12 bases between. The V gene's germline CDR1 is SGHNT and CDR2 YYREEE (reference sequence). There are 14 residues in the CDR3. CDR3 loop: CASSDGTLYNEQFF. The CDR3, as DNA: TGTGCCAGCAGCGACGGGACATTGTACAATGAGCAGTTCTTC.

The V gene is TRBV5-4, the J gene TRBJ2-7; possible D gene TRBD2, 6 bases. This CDR3 has 15 amino acids. The germline gives CDR1 SGHNT, CDR2 YYREEE (reference sequence). Trimming cost V 1 base and J 1 base, with 12 bases left between them. The CDR3 region has the DNA TGTGCCAGCAGCTTGAGCCTAGCGTCGTCCTACGAGCAGTACTTC. Amino acids: CASSLSLASSYEQYF.

The chain links TRBV5-1 to TRBJ2-7; 11 positions match TRBD2. Germline V gene lookup returns CDR1 SGHRS and CDR2 YFSETQ. This CDR3 comprises 15 residues. The V segment lost 4 bases and the J segment 1 base; nucleotides outside the gene matches: 4. The CDR3 spells CASSTSGGPSYEQYF. The CDR3 DNA is TGCGCCAGCAGCACTAGCGGGGGACCGTCCTACGAGCAGTACTTC. The full variable domain, its missing parts supplied by reference TRBV5-1 and TRBJ2-7, is KAGVTQTPRYLIKTRGQQVTLSCSPISGHRSVSWYQQTPGQGLQFLFEYFSETQRNKGNFPGRFSGRQFSNSRSEMNVSTLELGDSALYLCASSTSGGPSYEQYFGPGTRLTVT.

This chain connects TRBV13 to TRBJ2-7; 10 nucleotides match TRBD2. V lost 4 bases to trimming and J lost 2 bases; unmatched junction nucleotides: 5. The CDR3 runs to 15 residues. Per the germline V gene, CDR1 is PRHDT and CDR2 is FYEKMQ (reference sequence). The CDR3 here is CASSSLAGVPYEQYF. The CDR3, as DNA: TGTGCCAGCAGCTCCCTAGCGGGGGTGCCCTACGAGCAGTACTTC.

The chain combines TRBV28 with TRBJ2-7; perhaps TRBD2 as D (6 bases). Germline-derived CDR1 and CDR2 are MDHEN and SYDVKM. V was cut by 8 bases and J by 5 bases, with 16 bases left in between. The CDR3 has 13 residues. CDR3 protein: CASSSGGVDEQYF. The CDR3 nucleotides read TGTGCCAGCTCCTCGGGCGGGGTAGACGAGCAGTACTTC.

In its sample, this clone was seen a few times. The rearrangement uses TRBV9 and TRBJ1-6; D ambiguous. The V gene lost 4 bases and the J gene lost 7 bases, with 6 bases spanning the gap. This CDR3 contains 12 residues. The germline V gene has CDR1 SGDLS and CDR2 YYNGEE. The CDR3 loop reads CASSSMNSPLHF. Here the CDR3 DNA reads TGTGCCAGCAGCTCAATGAATTCACCCCTCCACTTT.

The chain recombines TRBV7-9 with TRBJ1-5; the match to TRBD1 covers 10 bases. The CDR3 runs 19 residues. CDR1 is SEHNR and CDR2 is FQNEAQ in the germline V gene (reference sequence). V gave up 1 base and J gave up 6 bases; unmatched junction bases: 15. CDR3 sequence (DNA): TGTGCCAGCAGCTTAGGACAGGGTAAGACAGGGGGCACGGGTCAGCCCCAGCATTTT. Encoded protein: CASSLGQGKTGGTGQPQHF.

This rearrangement joins TRBV28 to TRBJ1-5; TRBD1 is a possible D gene (5 bases). Germline CDR1 is MDHEN and CDR2 is SYDVKM. V was trimmed by 2 bases and J by 4 bases, leaving 18 bases between them. This CDR3 comprises 17 residues. The CDR3 spells CASSLGPRGSWNQPQHF. The CDR3 DNA follows: TGTGCCAGCAGTTTAGGGCCAAGGGGTTCGTGGAATCAGCCCCAGCATTTT.

The CDR3 DNA sequence: TGCGCCAGCAGCCTGGGACAGGGTGGCCAGCCCCAGCATTTT. This gives the protein CASSLGQGGQPQHF. The chain links TRBV5-1 to TRBJ1-5, with 9 bases that match TRBD1. The V gene's germline CDR1 is SGHRS and CDR2 YFSETQ. This CDR3 is built from 14 residues. The V gene end was trimmed by 4 bases and the J gene end by 7 bases; junction bases not matched to a gene: 6.

The chain combines TRBV15 with TRBJ1-3; D might be TRBD1 (6 bases). CDR3 length: 16 residues. Per germline, CDR1 LNHNV and CDR2 YYDKDF (reference sequence). V was shortened by 5 bases and J by 2 bases, with 16 bases between the two germline ends. For the CDR3, the DNA is TGTGCCACCAGCTCCGGAGGGGGGGGTACTGGAAACACCATATATTTT. Translating it yields CATSSGGGGTGNTIYF.

V is TRBV7-9 and J is TRBJ2-2, with D maybe TRBD1 (6 bases). V was clipped by 5 bases and J by 3 bases, with 13 bases between them. Germline V gives CDR1 SEHNR, CDR2 FQNEAQ (reference sequence). The CDR3 sequence is 15 residues long. CDR3 DNA: TGTGCCAGCAGCGGACAGACATGGGACACCGGGGAGCTGTTTTTT. Amino acids: CASSGQTWDTGELFF.

This chain uses TRBV27 with TRBJ2-7; TRBD2 matches at 8 bases. The CDR3 has 16 amino acids. J lost 1 base, V lost 5 bases, and 10 bases had no gene match. CDR1 is MNHEY, CDR2 SMNVEV, per germline (reference sequence). CDR3 sequence: CASSRSGGTSSYEQYF. DNA for the CDR3: TGTGCCAGCAGTCGGTCGGGGGGGACATCATCCTACGAGCAGTACTTC.

In this sample, this clone turned up a few times. The DNA of the CDR3 is TGTGCCAGCAGCGATAGACAGGGTTTTAATTCACCCCTCCACTTT. Residues: CASSDRQGFNSPLHF. The chain links TRBV6-5 to TRBJ1-6, with 7 bases identical to TRBD1. This CDR3 spans 15 amino acids. The V gene's germline CDR1 is MNHEY and CDR2 SVGAGI. V lost 6 bases to trimming and J lost 6 bases; unmatched junction nucleotides: 8.

This chain joins TRBV15 and TRBJ1-4, with D possibly matching TRBD1 (5 bases). CDR3 length: 14 amino acids. V lost 5 bases and J lost 5, with 12 bases in between. The V gene's germline CDR1 is LNHNV and CDR2 YYDKDF (reference sequence). The DNA of the CDR3 is TGTGCCACCAGCGAGACAGTAACAAATGAAAAACTGTTTTTT. This translates into CATSETVTNEKLFF.

The genes are TRBV11-2 and TRBJ2-1; 10 bases agree with TRBD2. Germline loops: CDR1 SGHAT, CDR2 FQNNGV. The CDR3 sequence is 14 residues long. V lost 5 bases to trimming and J lost 6 bases; unmatched junction nucleotides: 4. The CDR3 nucleotides are TGTGCCAGCAGCGTGGGACTAGCGACCAATGAGCAGTTCTTC. This codes for CASSVGLATNEQFF.

This sequence joins TRBV5-4 and TRBJ2-2; 7 bases are a match to TRBD2. The germline gives CDR1 SGHNT, CDR2 YYREEE (reference sequence). With 0 bases clipped from V and 1 base from J, the junction kept 0 bases outside the gene matches. The CDR3 extends over 15 amino acids. The CDR3 DNA is TGTGCCAGCAGCTTGGGCGGGGGGAACACCGGGGAGCTGTTTTTT. Residues: CASSLGGGNTGELFF.

For the CDR3, the DNA is TGCAGCTACAGGGTTAGCACAGATACGCAGTATTTT. Its protein is CSYRVSTDTQYF. The gene calls are TRBV29-1 and TRBJ2-3; possibly TRBD1 for D (6 bases). The CDR3 is made up of 12 amino acids. Trimming took off 8 bases at V and 0 bases at J, with 9 bases between the two ends. Looked up from germline, CDR1 is SQVTM and CDR2 is ANQGSEA.

The chain joins TRBV29-1 to TRBJ2-1; no definite D call. Germline V gene lookup returns CDR1 SQVTM and CDR2 ANQGSEA. Trimming stripped 0 bases from V and 6 bases from J, with 6 bases between. This CDR3 has 12 residues. CDR3 region: CSVEESGNEQFF. The DNA of the CDR3 is TGCAGCGTTGAAGAGTCCGGCAATGAGCAGTTCTTC.